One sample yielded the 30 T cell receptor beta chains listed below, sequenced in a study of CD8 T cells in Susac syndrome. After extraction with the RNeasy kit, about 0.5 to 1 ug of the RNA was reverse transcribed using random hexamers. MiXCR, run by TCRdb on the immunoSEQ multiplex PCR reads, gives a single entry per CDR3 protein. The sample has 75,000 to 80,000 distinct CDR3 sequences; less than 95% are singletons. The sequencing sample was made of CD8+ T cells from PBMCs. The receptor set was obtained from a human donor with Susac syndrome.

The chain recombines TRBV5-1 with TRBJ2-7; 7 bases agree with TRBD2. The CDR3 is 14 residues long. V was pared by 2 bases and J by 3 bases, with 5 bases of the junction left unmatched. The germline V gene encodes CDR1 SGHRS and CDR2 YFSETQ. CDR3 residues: CASSFSGGDYEQYF. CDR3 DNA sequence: TGCGCCAGCAGCTTCTCGGGAGGAGACTACGAGCAGTACTTC.

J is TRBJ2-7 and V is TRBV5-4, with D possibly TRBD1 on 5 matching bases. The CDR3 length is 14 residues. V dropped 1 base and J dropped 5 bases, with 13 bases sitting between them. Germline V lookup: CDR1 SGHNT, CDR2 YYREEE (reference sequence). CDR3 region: CASSLSPGLDEQYF. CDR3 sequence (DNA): TGTGCCAGCAGCTTGTCCCCAGGGCTGGACGAGCAGTACTTC.

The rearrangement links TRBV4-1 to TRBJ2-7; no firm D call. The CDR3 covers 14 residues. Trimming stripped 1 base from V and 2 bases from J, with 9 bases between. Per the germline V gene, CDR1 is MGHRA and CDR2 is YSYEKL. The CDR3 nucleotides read TGCGCCAGCAGCCAAGCGCCAGGAGCCTACGAGCAGTACTTC. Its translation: CASSQAPGAYEQYF.

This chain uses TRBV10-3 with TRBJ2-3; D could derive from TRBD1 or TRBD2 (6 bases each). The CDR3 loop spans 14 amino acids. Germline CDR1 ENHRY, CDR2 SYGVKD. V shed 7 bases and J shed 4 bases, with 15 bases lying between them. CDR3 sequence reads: CAIMGGLSADTQYF. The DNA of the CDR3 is TGTGCCATCATGGGGGGCCTGAGTGCAGATACGCAGTATTTT.

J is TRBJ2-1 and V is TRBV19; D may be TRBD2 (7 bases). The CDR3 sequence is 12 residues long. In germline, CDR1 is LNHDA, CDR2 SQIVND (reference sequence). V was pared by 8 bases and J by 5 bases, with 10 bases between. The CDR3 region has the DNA TGTGCCAGTGGGGGGGCTCACAATGAGCAGTTCTTC. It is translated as CASGGAHNEQFF.

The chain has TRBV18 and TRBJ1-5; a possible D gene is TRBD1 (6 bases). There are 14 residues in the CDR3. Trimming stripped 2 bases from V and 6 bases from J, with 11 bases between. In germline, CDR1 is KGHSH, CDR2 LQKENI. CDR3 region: CASSPAGGAQPQHF. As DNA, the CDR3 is TGTGCCAGCTCACCAGCGGGGGGGGCTCAGCCCCAGCATTTT.

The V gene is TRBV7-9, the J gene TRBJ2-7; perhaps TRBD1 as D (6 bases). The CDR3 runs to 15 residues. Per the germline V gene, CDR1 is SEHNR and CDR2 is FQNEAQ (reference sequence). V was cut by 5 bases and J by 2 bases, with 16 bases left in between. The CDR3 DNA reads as TGTGCCAGCAGCCTAGTGGACAGCAAGCCCTACGAGCAGTACTTC. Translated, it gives CASSLVDSKPYEQYF.

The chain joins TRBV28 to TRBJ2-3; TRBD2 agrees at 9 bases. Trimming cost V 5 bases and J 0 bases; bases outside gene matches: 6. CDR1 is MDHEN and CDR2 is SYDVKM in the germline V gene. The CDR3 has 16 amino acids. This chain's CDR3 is CASSHSGGPSTDTQYF. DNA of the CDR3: TGTGCCAGCAGTCATAGCGGGGGCCCTAGCACAGATACGCAGTATTTT.

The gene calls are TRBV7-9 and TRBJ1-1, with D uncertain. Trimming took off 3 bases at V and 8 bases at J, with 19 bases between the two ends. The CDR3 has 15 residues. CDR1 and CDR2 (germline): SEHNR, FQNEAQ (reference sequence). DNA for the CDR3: TGTGCCAGCAGCTTCCAAGGCAGGCCGTCGAAAGAAGCTTTCTTT. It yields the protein CASSFQGRPSKEAFF.

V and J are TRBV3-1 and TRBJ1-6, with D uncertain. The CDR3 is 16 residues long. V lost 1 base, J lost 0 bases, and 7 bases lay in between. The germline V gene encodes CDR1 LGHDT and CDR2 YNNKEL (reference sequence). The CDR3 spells CASSQVSRSYNSPLHF. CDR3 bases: TGTGCCAGCAGCCAAGTCAGCCGCTCCTATAATTCACCCCTCCACTTT.

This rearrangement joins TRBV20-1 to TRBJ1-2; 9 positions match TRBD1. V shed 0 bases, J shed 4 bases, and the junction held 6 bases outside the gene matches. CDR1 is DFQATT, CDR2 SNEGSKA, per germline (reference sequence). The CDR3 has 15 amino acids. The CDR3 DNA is TGCAGTGCTAGAGACATGGACAGGGGCTCCTATGGCTACACCTTC. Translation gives CSARDMDRGSYGYTF.

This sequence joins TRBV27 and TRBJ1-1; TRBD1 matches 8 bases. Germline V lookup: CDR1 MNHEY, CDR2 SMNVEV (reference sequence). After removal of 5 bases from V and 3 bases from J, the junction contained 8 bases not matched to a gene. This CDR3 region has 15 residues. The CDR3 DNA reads TGTGCCAGCAGTCCCAGACAGGGGCGGGACACTGAAGCTTTCTTT. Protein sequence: CASSPRQGRDTEAFF.

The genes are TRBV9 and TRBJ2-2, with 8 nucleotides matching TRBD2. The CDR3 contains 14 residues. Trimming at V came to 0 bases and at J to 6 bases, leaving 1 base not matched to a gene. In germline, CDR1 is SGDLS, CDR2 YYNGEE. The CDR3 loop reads CASSVGAGAGELFF. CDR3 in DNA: TGTGCCAGCAGCGTAGGAGCGGGGGCCGGGGAGCTGTTTTTT.

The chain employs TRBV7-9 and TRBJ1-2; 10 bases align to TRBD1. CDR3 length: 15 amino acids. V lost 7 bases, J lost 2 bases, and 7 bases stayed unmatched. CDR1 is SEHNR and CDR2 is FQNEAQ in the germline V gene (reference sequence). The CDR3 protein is CASILRDRGNYGYTF. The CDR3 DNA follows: TGTGCCAGCATACTCCGGGACAGGGGAAACTATGGCTACACCTTC.

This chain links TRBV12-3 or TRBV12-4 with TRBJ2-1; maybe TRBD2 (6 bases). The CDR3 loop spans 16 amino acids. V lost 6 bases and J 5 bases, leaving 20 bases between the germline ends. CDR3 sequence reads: CASSDKWGDLNNEQFF. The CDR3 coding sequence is TGTGCCAGCAGCGACAAATGGGGGGACCTGAACAATGAGCAGTTCTTC.

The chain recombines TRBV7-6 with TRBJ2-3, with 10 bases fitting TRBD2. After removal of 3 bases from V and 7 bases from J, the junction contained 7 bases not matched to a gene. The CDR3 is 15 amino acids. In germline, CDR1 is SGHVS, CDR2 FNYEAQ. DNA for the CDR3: TGTGCCAGCAGCTTGGAGCGGGGGGGCCTATATACGCAGTATTTT. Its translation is CASSLERGGLYTQYF.

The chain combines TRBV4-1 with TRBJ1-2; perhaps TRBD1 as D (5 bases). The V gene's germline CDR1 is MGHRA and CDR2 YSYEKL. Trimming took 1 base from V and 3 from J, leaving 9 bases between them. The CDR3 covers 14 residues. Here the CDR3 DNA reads TGCGCCAGCAGCCAAGCTGACAGAGACTATGGCTACACCTTC. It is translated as CASSQADRDYGYTF.

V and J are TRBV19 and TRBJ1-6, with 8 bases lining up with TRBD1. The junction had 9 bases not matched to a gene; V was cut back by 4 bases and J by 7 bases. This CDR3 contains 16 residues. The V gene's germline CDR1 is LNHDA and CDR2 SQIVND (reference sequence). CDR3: CASSRLRDRNNSPLHF. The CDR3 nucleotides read TGTGCCAGTAGTAGGCTCCGGGACAGGAACAATTCACCCCTCCACTTT.

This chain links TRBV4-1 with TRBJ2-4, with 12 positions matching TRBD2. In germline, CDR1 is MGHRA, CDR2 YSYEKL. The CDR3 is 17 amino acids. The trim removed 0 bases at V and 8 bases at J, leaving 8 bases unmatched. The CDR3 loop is CASSQEWSSGGAYIQYF. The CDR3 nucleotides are TGCGCCAGCAGCCAAGAATGGTCTAGCGGGGGGGCATACATTCAGTACTTC.

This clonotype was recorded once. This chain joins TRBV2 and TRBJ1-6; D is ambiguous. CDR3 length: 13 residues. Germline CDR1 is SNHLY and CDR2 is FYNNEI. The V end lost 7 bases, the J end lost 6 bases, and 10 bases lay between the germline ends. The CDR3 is CASIEIVNSPLHF. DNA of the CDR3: TGTGCCAGCATCGAGATTGTTAATTCACCCCTCCACTTT. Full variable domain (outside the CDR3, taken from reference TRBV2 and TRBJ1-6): EPEVTQTPSHQVTQMGQEVILRCVPISNHLYFYWYRQILGQKVEFLVSFYNNEISEKSEIFDDQFSVERPDGSNFTLKIRSTKLEDSAMYFCASIEIVNSPLHFGNGTRLTVT.

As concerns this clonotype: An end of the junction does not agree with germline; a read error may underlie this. CDR3 residues: CASSPGAF. The CDR3 DNA reads as TGTGCCAGCAGCCCCGGTGCCTTC. The V gene is TRBV9, the J gene TRBJ1-2; no reliable D call. There are 8 residues in the CDR3. CDR1 SGDLS and CDR2 YYNGEE come from the germline V gene.

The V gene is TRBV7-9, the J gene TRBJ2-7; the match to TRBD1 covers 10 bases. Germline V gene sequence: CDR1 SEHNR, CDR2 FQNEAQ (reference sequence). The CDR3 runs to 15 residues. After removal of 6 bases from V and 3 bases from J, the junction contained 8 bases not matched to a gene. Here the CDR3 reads CASSPSRTGGYEQYF. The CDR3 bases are TGTGCCAGCAGTCCAAGCCGGACAGGGGGCTACGAGCAGTACTTC.

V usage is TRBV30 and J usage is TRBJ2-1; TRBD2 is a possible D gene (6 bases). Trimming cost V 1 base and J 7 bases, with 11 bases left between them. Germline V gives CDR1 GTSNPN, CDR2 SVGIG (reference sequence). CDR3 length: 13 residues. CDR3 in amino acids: CAWSGTKINEQFF. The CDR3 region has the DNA TGTGCCTGGAGTGGGACTAAAATTAATGAGCAGTTCTTC.

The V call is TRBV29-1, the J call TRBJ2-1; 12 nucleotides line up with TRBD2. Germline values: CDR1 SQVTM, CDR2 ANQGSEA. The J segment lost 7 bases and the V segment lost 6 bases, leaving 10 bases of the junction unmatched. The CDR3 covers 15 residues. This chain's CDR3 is CSVSSGGASRNEQFF. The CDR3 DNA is TGCAGCGTATCTAGCGGGGGGGCCTCTAGGAATGAGCAGTTCTTC.

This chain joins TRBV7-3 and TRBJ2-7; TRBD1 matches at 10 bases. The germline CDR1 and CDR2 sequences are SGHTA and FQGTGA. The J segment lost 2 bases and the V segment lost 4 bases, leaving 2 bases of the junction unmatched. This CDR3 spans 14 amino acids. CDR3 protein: CASSSGQGAYEQYF. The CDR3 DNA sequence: TGTGCCAGCAGCTCCGGACAGGGGGCCTACGAGCAGTACTTC. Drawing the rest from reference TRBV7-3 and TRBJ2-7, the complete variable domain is GAGVSQTPSNKVTEKGKYVELRCDPISGHTALYWYRQSLGQGPEFLIYFQGTGAADDSGLPNDRFFAVRPEGSVSTLKIQRTERGDSAVYLCASSSGQGAYEQYFGPGTRLTVT.

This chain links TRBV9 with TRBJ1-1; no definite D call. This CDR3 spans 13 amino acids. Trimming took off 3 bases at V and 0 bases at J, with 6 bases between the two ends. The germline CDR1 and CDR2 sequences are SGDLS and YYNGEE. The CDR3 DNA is TGTGCCAGCAGCGCGGCGTTGAACACTGAAGCTTTCTTT. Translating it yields CASSAALNTEAFF.

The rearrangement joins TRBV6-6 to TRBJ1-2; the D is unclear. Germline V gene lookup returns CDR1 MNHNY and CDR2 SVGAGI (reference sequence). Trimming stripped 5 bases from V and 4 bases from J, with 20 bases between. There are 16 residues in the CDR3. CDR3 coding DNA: TGTGCCAGCAGTCCAGGACGGGGAAAGACCGGCTATGGCTACACCTTC. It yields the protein CASSPGRGKTGYGYTF.

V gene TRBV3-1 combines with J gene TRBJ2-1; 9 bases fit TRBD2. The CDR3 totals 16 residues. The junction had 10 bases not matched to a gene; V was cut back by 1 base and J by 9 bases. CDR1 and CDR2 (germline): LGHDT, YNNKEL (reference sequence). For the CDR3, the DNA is TGTGCCAGCAGCCAAGTTCAGCTAGCGGGAATTGGTGAGCAGTTCTTC. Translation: CASSQVQLAGIGEQFF.

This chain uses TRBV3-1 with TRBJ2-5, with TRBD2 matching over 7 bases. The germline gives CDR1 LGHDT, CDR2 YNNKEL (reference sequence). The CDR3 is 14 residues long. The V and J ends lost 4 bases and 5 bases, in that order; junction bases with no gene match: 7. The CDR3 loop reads CASSLGGGTETQYF. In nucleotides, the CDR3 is TGTGCCAGCAGCCTCGGGGGAGGGACCGAGACCCAGTACTTC.

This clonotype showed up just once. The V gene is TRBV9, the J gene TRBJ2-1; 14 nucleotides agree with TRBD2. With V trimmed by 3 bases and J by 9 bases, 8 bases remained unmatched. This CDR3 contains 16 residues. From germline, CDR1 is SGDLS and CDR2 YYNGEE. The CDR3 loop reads CASSGRTSGGQIEQFF. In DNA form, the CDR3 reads TGTGCCAGCAGCGGCCGGACTAGCGGGGGGCAAATTGAGCAGTTCTTC.